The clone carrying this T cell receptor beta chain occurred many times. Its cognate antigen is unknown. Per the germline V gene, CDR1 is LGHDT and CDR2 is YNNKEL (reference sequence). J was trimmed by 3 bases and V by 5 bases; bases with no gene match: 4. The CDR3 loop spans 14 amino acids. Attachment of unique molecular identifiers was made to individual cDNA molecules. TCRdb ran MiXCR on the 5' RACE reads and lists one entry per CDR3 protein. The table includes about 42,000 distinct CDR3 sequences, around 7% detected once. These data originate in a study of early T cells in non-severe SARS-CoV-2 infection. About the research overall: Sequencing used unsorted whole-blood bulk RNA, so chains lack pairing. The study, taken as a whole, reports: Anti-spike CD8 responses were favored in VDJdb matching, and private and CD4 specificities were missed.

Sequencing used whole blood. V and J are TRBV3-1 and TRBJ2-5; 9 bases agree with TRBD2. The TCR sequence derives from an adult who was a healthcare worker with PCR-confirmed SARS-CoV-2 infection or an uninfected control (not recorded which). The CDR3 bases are TGTGCCAGCAGCTGGGGACTAGCAGAAGAGACCCAGTACTTC. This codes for CASSWGLAEETQYF.